This T cell receptor beta chain was sequenced in a study of immune evolution from preneoplasia to lung adenocarcinoma. This clone showed up just a few times. Antigen: not known. Patient tissue came from resections in Japan or China, 2014–2017. Nucleic acids came from premalignant or tumor cells enriched by macro-dissection. The assay was immunoSEQ multiplex PCR, and TCRdb's table has in-frame clones only and misses some. The sample includes 9,500 to 13,000 clones, about 84% of them seen just once. Findings and caveats of the study: Normal lung had highest clonality; later lesions appeared denser, more diverse.

CDR3 length: 12 residues. Germline V CDR1 and CDR2: SEHNR, FQNEAQ (reference sequence). The V end lost 4 bases, the J end lost 5 bases, and 8 bases lay between the germline ends. Sequencing was performed on FFPE minimally invasive lung adenocarcinoma tissue. The chain is built from TRBV7-9 and TRBJ1-1; D is perhaps TRBD1 (5 bases). The sequence derives from a person aged 70 to 85 with lung adenocarcinoma. The CDR3, as DNA: TGTGCCAGCAGCTCGGACAAGACTGAAGCTTTCTTT. Its protein product is CASSSDKTEAFF.